Shown below are 32 T cell receptor beta chains from a single sample sequenced in a study of blood T cell repertoires in COVID-19. The data were produced by immunoSEQ multiplex PCR, yet TCRdb's version contains in-frame clones alone and is incomplete. The sample has 75,000 to 95,000 clones; around 88% are singletons. Sequenced: peripheral blood. Every receptor here comes from a man aged 55 to 70 with acute or convalescent COVID-19.

V gene TRBV25-1 combines with J gene TRBJ1-2, with 8 bases lining up with TRBD1. The V segment lost 6 bases and the J segment 8 bases; nucleotides outside the gene matches: 8. Germline CDR1 and CDR2: MGHDK and SYGVNS. This CDR3 has 13 amino acids. In nucleotides, the CDR3 is TGTGCCAGCAGCGCGGGGACAGGACGCGGCTACACCTTC. This gives the protein CASSAGTGRGYTF.

This chain joins TRBV5-1 and TRBJ2-5; the D gene is possibly TRBD1 (8 bases). Trimming cost V 4 bases and J 5 bases, with 15 bases left between them. Germline CDR1 and CDR2: SGHRS and YFSETQ. The CDR3 spans 14 residues. CDR3 region: CASSSGTGRETQYF. For the CDR3, the DNA is TGCGCCAGCAGCAGCGGGACAGGTCGGGAGACCCAGTACTTC.

The rearrangement uses TRBV5-4 and TRBJ2-3; perhaps TRBD2 as D (6 bases). Germline CDR1 and CDR2: SGHNT and YYREEE (reference sequence). Trimming took off 1 base at V and 0 bases at J, with 12 bases between the two ends. The CDR3 totals 16 residues. The CDR3 region is CASSLLGLSSTDTQYF. The CDR3 region has the DNA TGTGCCAGCAGCTTGTTAGGACTATCTAGCACAGATACGCAGTATTTT.

The chain links TRBV15 to TRBJ1-5; D is undetermined. This CDR3 has 15 amino acids. Trimming shortened V by 0 bases and J by 8 bases, and 14 bases separated the two germline ends. Germline loops: CDR1 LNHNV, CDR2 YYDKDF (reference sequence). The CDR3 is CATSRDFSRSEPQHF. As DNA, the CDR3 is TGTGCCACCAGCAGAGATTTTAGCCGAAGCGAGCCCCAGCATTTT.

Only a few counts were recorded for this clone. V is TRBV23-1 and J is TRBJ1-5; D is perhaps TRBD1 (6 bases). TRBV23-1 is identified as an open reading frame with a role that is uncertain. Trimming removed 5 bases at V and 6 bases at J, with 11 bases between. CDR3 length: 13 residues. CDR3 region: CASSNRVRQPQHF. CDR3 sequence (DNA): TGCGCCAGCAGTAACAGGGTGCGTCAGCCCCAGCATTTT.

This clone has a single count. The V gene is TRBV7-6, the J gene TRBJ1-1; 7 positions agree with TRBD1. Looked up from germline, CDR1 is SGHVS and CDR2 is FNYEAQ. CDR3 size: 16 residues. With 0 bases clipped from V and 1 base from J, the junction kept 5 bases outside the gene matches. The CDR3 region has the DNA TGTGCCAGCAGCTTAGCAAGGACAGGTCCGAACACTGAAGCTTTCTTT. This sequence encodes CASSLARTGPNTEAFF.

This clone has a handful of counts. V usage is TRBV20-1 and J usage is TRBJ1-6; D is possibly TRBD1 (5 bases). Trimming removed 3 bases at V and 0 bases at J, with 9 bases between. Germline-derived CDR1 and CDR2 are DFQATT and SNEGSKA (reference sequence). This CDR3 spans 15 amino acids. The chain's CDR3 is CSASSGGSYNSPLHF. The CDR3 bases are TGCAGTGCTAGTTCGGGGGGCTCCTATAATTCACCCCTCCACTTT.

V usage is TRBV27 and J usage is TRBJ1-2; D possibly corresponds to TRBD1 (5 bases). In germline, CDR1 is MNHEY, CDR2 SMNVEV (reference sequence). V was shortened by 6 bases and J by 1 base, with 15 bases between the two germline ends. The CDR3 runs 15 residues. CDR3 sequence (DNA): TGTGCCAGCAGCCAACGGGGGTGGGGTAACTATGGCTACACCTTC. Its translation is CASSQRGWGNYGYTF.

This sequence joins TRBV24-1 and TRBJ1-2, with unresolved D. Trimming took 5 bases from V and 3 from J, leaving 12 bases between them. The germline V gene encodes CDR1 KGHDR and CDR2 SFDVKD. This CDR3 has 14 residues. In DNA, the CDR3 is TGTGCCACCAGTGCCGAAACATCTGACTATGGCTACACCTTC. Translation: CATSAETSDYGYTF.

As for this clone: The sample has other DNA sequences that encode this CDR3 too. The chain carries TRBV20-1 and TRBJ1-2, with unresolved D. Germline CDR1 is DFQATT and CDR2 is SNEGSKA (reference sequence). V gave up 3 bases and J gave up 8 bases, with 10 bases separating them. The CDR3 runs to 11 residues. The CDR3 DNA follows: TGCAGTGCTAGCGCAGGATACGGCTACACCTTC. This encodes CSASAGYGYTF.

The V and J genes are TRBV14 and TRBJ2-3; 7 bases are shared with TRBD2. V trimming: 0 bases; J trimming: 2 bases; junction bases outside the gene matches: 5. Germline V gene sequence: CDR1 SGHDN, CDR2 FVKESK. The CDR3 is 16 amino acids. CDR3 nucleotide sequence: TGTGCCAGCAGCCAAGATTACGGGGGGTTCACAGATACGCAGTATTTT. Its translation is CASSQDYGGFTDTQYF.

The chain uses TRBV6-5 and TRBJ1-5, with unresolved D. Germline CDR1 MNHEY, CDR2 SVGAGI. Trimming left V 3 bases short and J 5 bases short, with 8 bases between. This CDR3 region has 13 residues. This chain's CDR3 is CASSYSGDQPQHF. DNA for the CDR3: TGTGCCAGCAGTTATTCCGGGGATCAGCCCCAGCATTTT.

This clone occurred once. The chain carries TRBV19 and TRBJ1-5; 8 nucleotides align to TRBD1. The CDR3 sequence is 14 residues long. The germline V gene encodes CDR1 LNHDA and CDR2 SQIVND (reference sequence). The J segment lost 6 bases and the V segment lost 8 bases, leaving 9 bases of the junction unmatched. CDR3 DNA sequence: TGTGCCAGTTCGCGGACAGGGAAAGGTCAGCCCCAGCATTTT. Its protein is CASSRTGKGQPQHF.

This clone appeared a single time. CDR3 coding DNA: TGTGCCAGCAGCCAAGAACGGGGATTTCTCACAGATACGCAGTATTTT. The encoded protein is CASSQERGFLTDTQYF. V and J are TRBV14 and TRBJ2-3; maybe TRBD2 (5 bases). V was shortened by 0 bases and J by 2 bases, with 12 bases between the two germline ends. The germline V gene encodes CDR1 SGHDN and CDR2 FVKESK. The CDR3 length is 16 residues.

This clone appeared once. This chain links TRBV19 with TRBJ1-6, with 10 bases aligning to TRBD1. This CDR3 comprises 13 residues. Germline V CDR1 and CDR2: LNHDA, SQIVND (reference sequence). The V and J ends lost 5 bases and 10 bases, in that order; junction bases with no gene match: 2. The CDR3 loop reads CASSGTGESPLHF. In nucleotides, the CDR3 is TGTGCCAGTAGTGGGACAGGGGAATCACCCCTCCACTTT.

Here the CDR3 reads CATTGTETDQPQHF. DNA of the CDR3: TGTGCCACCACCGGGACAGAGACCGATCAGCCCCAGCATTTT. J is TRBJ1-5 and V is TRBV2, with 7 bases identical to TRBD1. The CDR3 is 14 amino acids. Germline CDR1 is SNHLY and CDR2 is FYNNEI. V gave up 10 bases and J gave up 5 bases; unmatched junction bases: 11.

The chain is built from TRBV5-5 and TRBJ1-1; 7 nucleotides line up with TRBD1. In germline, CDR1 is SGHKS, CDR2 YYEKEE (reference sequence). This CDR3 spans 16 amino acids. J lost 1 base, V lost 4 bases, and 10 bases had no gene match. The CDR3 reads CASSRFLGQPNTEAFF. CDR3 bases: TGTGCCAGCAGCCGATTTTTGGGACAGCCGAACACTGAAGCTTTCTTT.

This chain uses TRBV6-2 or TRBV6-3 with TRBJ2-5, with TRBD2 identical over 8 bases. The CDR3 runs 15 residues. The V gene end was trimmed by 5 bases and the J gene end by 5 bases; junction bases not matched to a gene: 10. Looked up from germline, CDR1 is MNHEY and CDR2 is SVGEGT. This CDR3 reads CASSPRGSGSETQYF. For the CDR3, the DNA is TGTGCCAGCAGTCCCCGGGGGAGCGGGAGTGAGACCCAGTACTTC.

The V gene is TRBV11-3, the J gene TRBJ1-1, with 8 nucleotides matching TRBD1. The CDR3 runs 15 residues. From germline, CDR1 is SGHNT and CDR2 YENEEA. The J segment lost 1 base and the V segment lost 4 bases, leaving 5 bases of the junction unmatched. The CDR3 region has the DNA TGTGCCAGCAGCTCCGGACAGGGTGAGAACACTGAAGCTTTCTTT. Its translation: CASSSGQGENTEAFF.

This clone was picked up a small number of times. V is TRBV19 and J is TRBJ2-1; the D gene is possibly TRBD1 (6 bases). This CDR3 spans 16 amino acids. V lost 5 bases, J lost 4 bases, and 18 bases lay in between. Looked up from germline, CDR1 is LNHDA and CDR2 is SQIVND (reference sequence). CDR3 bases: TGTGCCAGTAGTTTCTCCTCGGACAGTCGGTACAATGAGCAGTTCTTC. The encoded protein is CASSFSSDSRYNEQFF.

This clone was picked up one time. The chain employs TRBV11-3 and TRBJ2-3; 7 bases agree with TRBD2. CDR1 is SGHNT and CDR2 is YENEEA in the germline V gene. The length of the CDR3 is 13 residues. Trimming took 4 bases from V and 9 from J; bases not matched to a gene: 7. The CDR3 region is CASSSNQRGTQYF. DNA of the CDR3: TGTGCCAGCAGCTCAAACCAGCGGGGAACGCAGTATTTT.

V and J are TRBV27 and TRBJ1-2, with 8 bases lining up with TRBD1. The CDR3 runs to 12 residues. Unmatched junction bases numbered 5, after V lost 6 bases and J lost 8 bases. The germline CDR1 and CDR2 sequences are MNHEY and SMNVEV (reference sequence). CDR3 loop: CASRDRASGYTF. The CDR3 region has the DNA TGTGCCAGCAGGGACAGGGCTAGCGGCTACACCTTC.

This chain joins TRBV11-2 and TRBJ2-2; 8 nucleotides align to TRBD2. After removal of 5 bases from V and 1 base from J, the junction contained 6 bases not matched to a gene. In germline, CDR1 is SGHAT, CDR2 FQNNGV. The CDR3 covers 16 residues. The CDR3 is CASSRISGVNTGELFF. The DNA of the CDR3 is TGTGCCAGCAGCCGTATTAGCGGGGTGAACACCGGGGAGCTGTTTTTT.

The genes are TRBV29-1 and TRBJ2-7, with D tentatively TRBD1 (5 bases). CDR3 length: 12 residues. The V end lost 4 bases, the J end lost 4 bases, and 11 bases lay between the germline ends. Germline V CDR1 and CDR2: SQVTM, ANQGSEA. For the CDR3, the DNA is TGCAGCGTTGCTGACAGTTATTACGAGCAGTACTTC. Translation: CSVADSYYEQYF.

CDR3 sequence reads: CASSPSKATISYNEQFF. CDR3 bases: TGTGCCAGCAGCCCCTCGAAGGCGACTATCTCCTACAATGAGCAGTTCTTC. This chain connects TRBV9 to TRBJ2-1, with D perhaps matching TRBD2 (5 bases). In germline, CDR1 is SGDLS, CDR2 YYNGEE. The CDR3 extends over 17 amino acids. V lost 4 bases, J lost 0 bases, and 17 bases lay in between.

The chain recombines TRBV10-1 with TRBJ2-7; TRBD1 matches 8 bases. Trimming cost V 8 bases and J 3 bases; bases outside gene matches: 3. Per the germline V gene, CDR1 is WNHNN and CDR2 is SYGVQD (reference sequence). This CDR3 contains 12 residues. The chain's CDR3 is CASGQGFYEQYF. The CDR3, as DNA: TGCGCCAGCGGACAGGGTTTCTACGAGCAGTACTTC.

The V gene is TRBV9, the J gene TRBJ1-4; the D is unclear. The germline gives CDR1 SGDLS, CDR2 YYNGEE. The V gene lost 0 bases and the J gene lost 2 bases, with 14 bases spanning the gap. The CDR3 is made up of 17 amino acids. The CDR3 sequence is CASSVGPRPATNEKLFF. The CDR3, as DNA: TGTGCCAGCAGCGTAGGCCCCAGGCCGGCGACTAATGAAAAACTGTTTTTT.

The gene calls are TRBV7-2 and TRBJ1-5; D may be TRBD1 (6 bases). The V and J ends lost 4 bases and 4 bases respectively, with 14 bases between them. The length of the CDR3 is 15 residues. The germline CDR1 and CDR2 sequences are SGHTA and FQGNSA. The DNA of the CDR3 is TGTGCCAGCAGCTCACAGGGCTCGCTGAATCAGCCCCAGCATTTT. This encodes CASSSQGSLNQPQHF. Together with reference TRBV7-2 and TRBJ1-5, the CDR3 gives the full variable domain: GAGVSQSPSNKVTEKGKDVELRCDPISGHTALYWYRQSLGQGLEFLIYFQGNSAPDKSGLPSDRFSAERTGGSVSTLTIQRTQQEDSAVYLCASSSQGSLNQPQHFGDGTRLSIL.

V gene TRBV3-1 (or the pseudogene TRBV3-2) combines with J gene TRBJ2-5, with D perhaps TRBD2 (5 bases). Between the trimmed V and J ends, which lost 7 bases and 1 base, there was a span of 13 bases. CDR3 length equals 14 residues. Germline assignment: CDR1 LGHDT and CDR2 YNNKEL (reference sequence). CDR3 nucleotides: TGTGCCAGCATCAAACCCGGGGTCCAAGAGACCCAGTACTTC. Its translation: CASIKPGVQETQYF.

The chain joins TRBV6-5 to TRBJ1-4; 9 positions match TRBD1. The CDR3 runs 14 residues. The V gene's germline CDR1 is MNHEY and CDR2 SVGAGI. V shed 7 bases, J shed 5 bases, and the junction held 5 bases outside the gene matches. The CDR3 DNA reads TGTGCCAGCATGGACAGGGGCCGGAATGAAAAACTGTTTTTT. Amino acids: CASMDRGRNEKLFF.

This clone was detected only once. This chain joins TRBV7-2 and TRBJ2-3; D possibly corresponds to TRBD1 (6 bases). V was trimmed by 1 base and J by 4 bases, leaving 9 bases between them. CDR3 length: 14 residues. Germline V lookup: CDR1 SGHTA, CDR2 FQGNSA. CDR3 sequence: CASSLDRAADTQYF. In DNA, the CDR3 is TGTGCCAGCAGCTTAGACAGGGCCGCAGATACGCAGTATTTT.

The V call is TRBV19, the J call TRBJ1-1, with D maybe TRBD1 (5 bases). The CDR3 is 12 residues long. Trimming took off 9 bases at V and 4 bases at J, with 12 bases between the two ends. Germline V CDR1 and CDR2: LNHDA, SQIVND (reference sequence). CDR3 sequence: CASAGDLTEAFF. In DNA form, the CDR3 reads TGTGCCAGCGCGGGGGACCTCACTGAAGCTTTCTTT. Full variable domain (rest looked up from reference TRBV19 and TRBJ1-1): DGGITQSPKYLFRKEGQNVTLSCEQNLNHDAMYWYRQDPGQGLRLIYYSQIVNDFQKGDIAEGYSVSREKKESFPLTVTSAQKNPTAFYLCASAGDLTEAFFGQGTRLTVV.